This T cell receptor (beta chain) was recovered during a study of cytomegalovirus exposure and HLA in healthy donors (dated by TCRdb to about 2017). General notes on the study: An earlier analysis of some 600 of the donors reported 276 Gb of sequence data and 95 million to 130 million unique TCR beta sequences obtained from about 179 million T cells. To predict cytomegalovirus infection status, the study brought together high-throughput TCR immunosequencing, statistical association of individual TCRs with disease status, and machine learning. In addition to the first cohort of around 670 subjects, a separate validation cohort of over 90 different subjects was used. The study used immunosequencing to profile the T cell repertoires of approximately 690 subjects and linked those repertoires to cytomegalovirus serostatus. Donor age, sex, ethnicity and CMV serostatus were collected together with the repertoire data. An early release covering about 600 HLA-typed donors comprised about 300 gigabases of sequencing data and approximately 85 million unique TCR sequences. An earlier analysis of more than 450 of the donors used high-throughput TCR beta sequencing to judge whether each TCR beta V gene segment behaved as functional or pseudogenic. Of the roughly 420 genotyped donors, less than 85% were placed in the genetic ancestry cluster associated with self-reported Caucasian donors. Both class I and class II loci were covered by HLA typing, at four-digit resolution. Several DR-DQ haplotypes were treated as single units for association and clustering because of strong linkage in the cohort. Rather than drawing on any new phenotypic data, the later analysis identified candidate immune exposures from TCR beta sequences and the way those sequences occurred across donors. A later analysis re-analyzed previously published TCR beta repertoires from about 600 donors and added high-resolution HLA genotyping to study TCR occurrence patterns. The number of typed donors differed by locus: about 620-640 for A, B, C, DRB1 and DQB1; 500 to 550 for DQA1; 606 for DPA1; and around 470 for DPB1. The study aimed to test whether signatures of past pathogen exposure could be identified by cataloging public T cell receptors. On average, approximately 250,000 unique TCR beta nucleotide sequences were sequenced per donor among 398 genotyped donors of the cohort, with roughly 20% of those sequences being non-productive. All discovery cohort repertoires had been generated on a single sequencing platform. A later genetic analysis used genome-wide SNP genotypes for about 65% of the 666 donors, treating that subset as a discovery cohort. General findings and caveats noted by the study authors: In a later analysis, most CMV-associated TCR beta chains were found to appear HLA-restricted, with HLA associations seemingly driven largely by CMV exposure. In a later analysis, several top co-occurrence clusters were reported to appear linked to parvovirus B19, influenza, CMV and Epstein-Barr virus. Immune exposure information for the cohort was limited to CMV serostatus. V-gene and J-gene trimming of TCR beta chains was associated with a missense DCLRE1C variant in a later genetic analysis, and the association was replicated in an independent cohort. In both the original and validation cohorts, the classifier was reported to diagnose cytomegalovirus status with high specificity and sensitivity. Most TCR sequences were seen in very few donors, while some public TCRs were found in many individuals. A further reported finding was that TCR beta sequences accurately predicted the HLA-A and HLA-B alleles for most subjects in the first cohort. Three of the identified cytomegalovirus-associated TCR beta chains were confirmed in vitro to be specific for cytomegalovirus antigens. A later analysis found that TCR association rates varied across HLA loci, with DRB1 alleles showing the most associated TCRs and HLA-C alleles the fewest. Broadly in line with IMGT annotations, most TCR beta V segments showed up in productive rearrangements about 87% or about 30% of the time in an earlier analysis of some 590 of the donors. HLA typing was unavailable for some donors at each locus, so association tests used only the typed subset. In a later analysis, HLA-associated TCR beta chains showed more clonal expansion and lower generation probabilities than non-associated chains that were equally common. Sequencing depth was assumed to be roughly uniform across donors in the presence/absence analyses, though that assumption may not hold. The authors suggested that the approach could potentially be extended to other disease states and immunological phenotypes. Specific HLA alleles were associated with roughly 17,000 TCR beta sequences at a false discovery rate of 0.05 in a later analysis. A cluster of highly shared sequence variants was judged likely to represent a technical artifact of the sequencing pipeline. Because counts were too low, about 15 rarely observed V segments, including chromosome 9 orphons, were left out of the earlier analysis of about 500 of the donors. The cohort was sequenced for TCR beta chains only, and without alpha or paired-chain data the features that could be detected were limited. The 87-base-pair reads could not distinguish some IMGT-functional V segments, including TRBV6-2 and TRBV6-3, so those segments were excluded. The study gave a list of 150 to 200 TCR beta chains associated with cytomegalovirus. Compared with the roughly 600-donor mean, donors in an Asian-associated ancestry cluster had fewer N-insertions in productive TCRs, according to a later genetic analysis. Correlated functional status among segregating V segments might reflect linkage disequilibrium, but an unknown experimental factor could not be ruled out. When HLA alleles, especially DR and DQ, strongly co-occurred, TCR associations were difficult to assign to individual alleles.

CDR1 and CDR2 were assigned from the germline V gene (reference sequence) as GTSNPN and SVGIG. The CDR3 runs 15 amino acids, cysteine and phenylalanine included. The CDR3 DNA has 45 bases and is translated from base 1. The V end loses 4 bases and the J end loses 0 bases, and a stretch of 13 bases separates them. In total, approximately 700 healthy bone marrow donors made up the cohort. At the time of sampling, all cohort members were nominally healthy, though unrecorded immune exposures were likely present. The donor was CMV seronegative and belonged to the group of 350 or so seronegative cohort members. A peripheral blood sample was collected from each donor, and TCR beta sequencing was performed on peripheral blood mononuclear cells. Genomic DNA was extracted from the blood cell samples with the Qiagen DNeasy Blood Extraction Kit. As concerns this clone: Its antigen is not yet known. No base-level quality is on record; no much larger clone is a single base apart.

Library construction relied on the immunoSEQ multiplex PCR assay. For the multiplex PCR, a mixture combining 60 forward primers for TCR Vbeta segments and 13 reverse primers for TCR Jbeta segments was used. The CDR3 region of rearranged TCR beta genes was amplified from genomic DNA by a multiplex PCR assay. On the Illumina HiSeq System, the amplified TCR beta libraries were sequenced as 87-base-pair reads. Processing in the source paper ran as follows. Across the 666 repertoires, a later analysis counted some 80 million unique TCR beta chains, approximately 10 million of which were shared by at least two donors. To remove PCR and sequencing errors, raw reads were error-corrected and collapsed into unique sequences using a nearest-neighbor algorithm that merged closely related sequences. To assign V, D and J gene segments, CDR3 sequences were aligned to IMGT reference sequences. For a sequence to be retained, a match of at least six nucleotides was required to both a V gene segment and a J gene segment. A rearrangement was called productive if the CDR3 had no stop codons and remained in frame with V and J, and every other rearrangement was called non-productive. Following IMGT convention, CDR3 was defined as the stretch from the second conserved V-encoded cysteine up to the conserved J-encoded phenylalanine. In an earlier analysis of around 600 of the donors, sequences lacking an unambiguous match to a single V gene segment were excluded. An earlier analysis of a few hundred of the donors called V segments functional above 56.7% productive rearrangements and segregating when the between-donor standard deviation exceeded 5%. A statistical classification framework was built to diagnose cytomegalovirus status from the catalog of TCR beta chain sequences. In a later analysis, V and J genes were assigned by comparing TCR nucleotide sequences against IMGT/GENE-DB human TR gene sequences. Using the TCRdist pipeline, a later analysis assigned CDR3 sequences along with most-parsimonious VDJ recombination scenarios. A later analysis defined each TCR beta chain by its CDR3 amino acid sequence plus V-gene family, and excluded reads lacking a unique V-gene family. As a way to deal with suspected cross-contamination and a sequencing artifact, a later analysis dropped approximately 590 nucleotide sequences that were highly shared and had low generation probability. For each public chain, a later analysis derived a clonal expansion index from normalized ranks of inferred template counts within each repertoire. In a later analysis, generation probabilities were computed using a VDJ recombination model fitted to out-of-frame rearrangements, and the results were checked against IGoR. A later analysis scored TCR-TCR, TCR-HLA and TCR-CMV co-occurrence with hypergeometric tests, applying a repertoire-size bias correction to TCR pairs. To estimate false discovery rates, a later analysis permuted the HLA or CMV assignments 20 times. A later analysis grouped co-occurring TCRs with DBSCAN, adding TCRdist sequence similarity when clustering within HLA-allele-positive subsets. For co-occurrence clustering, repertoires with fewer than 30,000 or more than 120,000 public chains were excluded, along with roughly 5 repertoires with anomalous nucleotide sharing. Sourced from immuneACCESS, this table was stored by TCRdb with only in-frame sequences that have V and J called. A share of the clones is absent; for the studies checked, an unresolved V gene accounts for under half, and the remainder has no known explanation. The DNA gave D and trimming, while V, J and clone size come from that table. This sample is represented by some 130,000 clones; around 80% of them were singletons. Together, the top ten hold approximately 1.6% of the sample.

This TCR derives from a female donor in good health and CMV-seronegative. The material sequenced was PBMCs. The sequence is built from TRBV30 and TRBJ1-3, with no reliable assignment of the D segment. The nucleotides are TGTGCCTGGACCCGGGGAGAGAGCTCTGGAAACACCATATATTTT. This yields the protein CAWTRGESSGNTIYF.